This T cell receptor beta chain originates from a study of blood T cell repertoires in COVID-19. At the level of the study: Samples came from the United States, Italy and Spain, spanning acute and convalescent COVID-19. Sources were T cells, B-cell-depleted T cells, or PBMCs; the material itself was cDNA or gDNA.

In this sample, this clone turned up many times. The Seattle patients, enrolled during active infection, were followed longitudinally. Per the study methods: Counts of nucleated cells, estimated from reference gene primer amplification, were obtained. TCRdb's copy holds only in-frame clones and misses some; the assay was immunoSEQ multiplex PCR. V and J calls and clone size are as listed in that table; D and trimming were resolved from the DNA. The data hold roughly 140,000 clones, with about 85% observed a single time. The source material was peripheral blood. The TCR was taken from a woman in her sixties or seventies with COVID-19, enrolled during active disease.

CDR3 nucleotide sequence: TGTGCCAGCAGCTTACTCGCGGAAAGCTCCTACGAGCAGTACTTC. It is translated as CASSLLAESSYEQYF. J is TRBJ2-7 and V is TRBV7-3; D call uncertain. The CDR3 has 15 residues. V shed 2 bases and J shed 0 bases, with 11 bases lying between them. CDR1 is SGHTA, CDR2 FQGTGA, per germline.